These 13 T cell receptor beta chains originate from one sample sequenced in a study of identical twins. Each CDR3 protein is one row after TCRdb ran MiXCR on the 5' RACE reads. The sample holds 600,000 to 850,000 distinct CDR3 sequences, 18% seen once. These data were also filed under a second study, of T cells expressing NK-cell markers.

Material for sequencing was PBMCs. The receptors originated from a woman under 30 in good health.

CDR3 nucleotides: TGTGCCAGCAGCGTAGGGGTCAACCCCTACGAGCAGTACTTC. Encoded protein: CASSVGVNPYEQYF. The chain uses TRBV9 and TRBJ2-7; D call uncertain. This CDR3 is built from 14 residues. Per the germline V gene, CDR1 is SGDLS and CDR2 is YYNGEE. Trimming took 0 bases from V and 2 from J, leaving 9 bases between them.

The chain combines TRBV25-1 with TRBJ2-1, with D unclear. The CDR3 loop spans 15 amino acids. V shed 5 bases and J shed 1 base, with 12 bases lying between them. Germline V CDR1 and CDR2: MGHDK, SYGVNS. The CDR3 DNA is TGTGCCAGCAGTCACCCGACGGAGTCCTACAATGAGCAGTTCTTC. Translating it yields CASSHPTESYNEQFF.

The gene calls are TRBV12-3 or TRBV12-4 and TRBJ1-5, with 9 bases fitting TRBD1. V was pared by 3 bases and J by 6 bases, with 6 bases of the junction left unmatched. The CDR3 is made up of 15 amino acids. The CDR3 region is CASSFLGQGLQPQHF. CDR3 DNA sequence: TGTGCCAGCAGTTTCCTAGGACAGGGGCTTCAGCCCCAGCATTTT.

The chain recombines TRBV6-1 with TRBJ2-7, with TRBD1 identical over 7 bases. V shed 6 bases and J 1 base; nucleotides not matched to a gene: 6. This CDR3 has 14 residues. Germline-derived CDR1 and CDR2 are MNHNS and SASEGT. This CDR3 is CASRGTVPSYEQYF. CDR3 DNA sequence: TGTGCCAGCAGGGGGACAGTACCATCCTACGAGCAGTACTTC.

J is TRBJ2-1 and V is TRBV5-1, with 7 bases that match TRBD1. The CDR3 is 15 amino acids. The junction had 12 bases not matched to a gene; V was cut back by 4 bases and J by 8 bases. Germline V gene sequence: CDR1 SGHRS, CDR2 YFSETQ. The CDR3 loop is CASSPTGQYFYEQFF. DNA of the CDR3: TGCGCCAGCAGCCCGACGGGACAGTACTTCTATGAGCAGTTCTTC.

This clonotype was seen more than once but under ten times. The chain couples TRBV12-3 or TRBV12-4 to TRBJ2-1; D call uncertain. CDR3 size: 12 residues. V dropped 6 bases and J dropped 7 bases, with 10 bases sitting between them. CDR3 amino acids: CASRALGNEQFF. The CDR3 region has the DNA TGTGCCAGCAGAGCCCTAGGGAATGAGCAGTTCTTC.

The chain couples TRBV15 to TRBJ1-5, with D unclear. Germline V gene lookup returns CDR1 LNHNV and CDR2 YYDKDF (reference sequence). CDR3 length equals 13 residues. Trimming pared 5 bases from V and 2 bases from J, leaving 7 bases between. The CDR3 nucleotides read TGTGCCACCAGCGGGCAGGGCAATCAGCCCCAGCATTTT. Translating gives CATSGQGNQPQHF.

This clonotype was counted between two and nine times. The rearrangement uses TRBV20-1 and TRBJ2-1; 9 bases map to TRBD2. Germline loops: CDR1 DFQATT, CDR2 SNEGSKA (reference sequence). This CDR3 region has 16 residues. The V segment lost 5 bases and the J segment 4 bases; nucleotides outside the gene matches: 12. CDR3 region: CSAPPGGRGTYNEQFF. CDR3 DNA sequence: TGCAGTGCTCCCCCGGGCGGGAGGGGGACTTACAATGAGCAGTTCTTC.

A few counts support this clonotype. The chain combines TRBV12-3 or TRBV12-4 with TRBJ1-2; a weak D match, TRBD1 (6 bases). The CDR3 length is 13 residues. The V and J ends lost 8 bases and 2 bases respectively, with 12 bases between them. The CDR3 region is CASGGQGNYGYTF. The DNA for the CDR3 is TGTGCCAGCGGAGGGCAGGGGAACTATGGCTACACCTTC.

This clonotype was found many times. This chain joins TRBV7-2 and TRBJ2-3; maybe TRBD2 (5 bases). V was pared by 6 bases and J by 0 bases, with 7 bases between. Germline CDR1 is SGHTA and CDR2 is FQGNSA. This CDR3 comprises 13 residues. CDR3 amino acids: CASRGASTDTQYF. CDR3 DNA sequence: TGTGCCAGCAGGGGAGCAAGCACAGATACGCAGTATTTT. Filled out from reference TRBV7-2 and TRBJ2-3, the complete variable domain reads GAGVSQSPSNKVTEKGKDVELRCDPISGHTALYWYRQSLGQGLEFLIYFQGNSAPDKSGLPSDRFSAERTGGSVSTLTIQRTQQEDSAVYLCASRGASTDTQYFGPGTRLTVL.

This clonotype was detected a few times. The CDR3 DNA reads as TGTGCCAGCAGCCCCCAGGGGGGGATGAGGGAGCAGTTCTTC. This encodes CASSPQGGMREQFF. The chain couples TRBV7-6 to TRBJ2-1; either TRBD1 or TRBD2 may supply D (7 bases each). The CDR3 has 14 residues. V shed 5 bases and J shed 10 bases, with 18 bases lying between them. CDR1 SGHVS and CDR2 FNYEAQ come from the germline V gene.

The rearrangement joins TRBV12-3 or TRBV12-4 to TRBJ2-5, with D hard to call. The V and J ends lost 4 bases and 2 bases respectively, with 11 bases between them. CDR3 length equals 14 residues. The CDR3 reads CASSSENDQETQYF. The CDR3 bases are TGTGCCAGCAGTTCGGAAAATGATCAAGAGACCCAGTACTTC.

This clonotype was seen a few times. The chain employs TRBV7-8 and TRBJ1-2, with a weak D call TRBD1 (5 bases). The CDR3 contains 14 residues. The V gene lost 5 bases and the J gene lost 3 bases, with 13 bases spanning the gap. Germline CDR1 and CDR2: SGHVS and FQNEAQ. The CDR3 DNA follows: TGTGCCAGCAGCCAAACAGGAATCGACTATGGCTACACCTTC. Translating gives CASSQTGIDYGYTF. The full variable domain, rest sourced from reference TRBV7-8 and TRBJ1-2, is GAGVSQSPRYKVAKRGQDVALRCDPISGHVSLFWYQQALGQGPEFLTYFQNEAQLDKSGLPSDRFFAERPEGSVSTLKIQRTQQEDSAVYLCASSQTGIDYGYTFGSGTRLTVV.